This TCR beta chain was documented in a study of beta chain features in type 1 diabetes. Broader study findings: Reads derived from cDNA could over-represent cells showing high TCR expression. Whether HLA type influences TCRB rearrangement remained unresolved here.

In regard to this clone: The antigen is not known.

As every portion of the isolated RNA was reverse transcribed, the sequencing read expressed TCRB transcripts. TCRdb's copy holds only in-frame clones and misses some; the assay was immunoSEQ multiplex PCR. The table includes about 40,000 clones, 45% to 50% detected once. The V gene end was trimmed by 3 bases and the J gene end by 1 base; junction bases not matched to a gene: 7. The CDR3 has 16 amino acids. Germline V gene lookup returns CDR1 SGHRS and CDR2 YFSETQ. V usage is TRBV5-1 and J usage is TRBJ1-1; 9 positions agree with TRBD1. The clonotype was recovered from a young woman in good health. The sequenced sample consisted of central memory CD4+ T cells from blood. The CDR3 reads CASSSPLDRGNTEAFF. In DNA, the CDR3 is TGCGCCAGCAGCTCGCCCCTGGACAGGGGGAACACTGAAGCTTTCTTT.